This entry features one T cell receptor beta chain sequence. Its cognate antigen has yet to be identified. Per-base qualities were not stored, and no clone one base away is much larger. Trimming costs V 3 bases and J 7 bases, and their ends lie 16 bases apart. Measured from the cysteine to the phenylalanine, the CDR3 is 15 residues long. The kept DNA is CDR3 alone, 45 bases in frame from the first base. For CDR1 and CDR2, the germline V gene (reference sequence) lists DFQATT and SNEGSKA. Systemically healthy Caucasian individuals from Russia, approximately 39 in total and aged about 6 to 90 years, were included as donors. About 9.8 milliliters of peripheral blood were drawn from each donor into EDTA-treated Vacutainer tubes. PBMCs were isolated by Ficoll-Paque density-gradient centrifugation, with at least 7 million obtained per sample. Total RNA was extracted from PBMCs with Trizol reagent, with at least 6 micrograms obtained per sample. For every donor, flow cytometry on a PBMC aliquot measured the percentage of naive CD45RAhigh/CD27high T cells.

This entry belongs to a study of blood T cells in healthy people across ages (dated by TCRdb to between 2015 and 2016). With regard to the full study: In model experiments, template switching captured roughly one uniquely barcoded TCR beta cDNA molecule for every two T cells. Age-related changes in TCR beta repertoire diversity were measured in the study by deep sequencing normalized with unique cDNA molecular identifiers. Donors were grouped into four age groups: young (average approximately 16 years), middle-aged (approximately 41), aged (about 60) and long-lived (just over 80). To avoid experimental bias, donors of different ages were distributed randomly across sequencing lanes. The study analyzed two additional independent replicas of 1 million unique cDNA reads from the same blood draw for two donors, one aged 18 to 30 and one aged 80 or older.

Libraries were made using 5' RACE. Sequencing took place on an Illumina HiSeq 2500. A second PCR of roughly 7 to 11 cycles was performed with a sample-barcoded 5' primer and a J-beta primer mix. A unique molecular identifier was introduced onto each TCR beta cDNA molecule by a template-switch 5' adaptor carrying 12 random nucleotides. At least 2.5 million CDR3-containing paired-end reads were obtained from each sample. First-strand cDNA was synthesized from all RNA with the Mint cDNA synthesis kit, primed by a TRBC-specific oligonucleotide. Following uracil-DNA glycosylase treatment, a first 18-cycle PCR with universal primers M1SS and BC2_uni_R was performed on all cDNA. In the source study's methods: Each sample was normalized by randomly selecting 1 million high-quality reads, each carrying a distinct molecular identifier. Reads with shared molecular identifiers were discarded instead of being binned into consensus sequences. MiTCR, run with a Q25 quality threshold and the strictest error-elimination algorithm, handled CDR3 identification, clonotype clustering and error correction. Lower-bound total TCR beta diversity was estimated with a nonparametric unseen species model using Euler transformation. TCRdb trimmed the raw reads at Q25, called clones with MiXCR and kept productive beta chains. Every CDR3 protein is listed once, alongside the most common genes and DNA of its rows. The V and J calls, along with clone size, are taken from TCRdb and not from the paper's own processing. For this sample the table gives roughly 1,800,000 distinct CDR3 sequences, of which just under 50% were detected only once. Clones ranked in the top ten supply about 2.1% of the sample.

Beyond this particular receptor, the publication reports: Since profiling was done on bulk unsorted PBMCs, naive and antigen-experienced compartments could not be conclusively compared. Estimates of total diversity based on one million sequenced T cells were regarded as lower bounds and as underestimates. Observed TCR beta diversity per million T cells fell roughly linearly with age, and a significant reduction was already apparent by age around 39. The percentage of naive T cells measured by flow cytometry correlated strongly with observed TCR beta diversity. Donor CMV infection status was unknown, potentially confounding age-related changes in expanded clonotypes. The long-lived group showed more naive CD4+ T cells, fewer expanded clones and increased TCR diversity than the aged group, suggesting age selection.

The receptor was derived from a middle-aged woman in good health. Sequencing input: blood. The rearrangement combines TRBV20-1 with TRBJ1-6, with the D gene too uncertain to name. CDR3 reads: CSASKTLAENSPLHF. The base sequence is TGCAGTGCTAGTAAGACTCTTGCAGAGAATTCACCCCTCCACTTT.